This entry is about one T cell receptor beta chain. The CDR3 has 13 amino acids. Germline values: CDR1 SGHVS, CDR2 FQNEAQ. The V end was cut by 3 bases, the J end by 3 bases, with 9 bases between. Both 60 Vbeta primers and 13 Jbeta primers went into the PCR. Libraries were prepared by immunoSEQ multiplex PCR; TCRdb keeps only in-frame clonotypes and omits some of them. The repertoire includes around 180,000 clones, 80% to 90% of them detected once, and less than 3% sits in the top ten. This specimen comes from a study of cytomegalovirus exposure and HLA in healthy donors. Looking at the study overall: T cells numbering about 179 million yielded 95 million to 140 million unique TCR beta sequences in an earlier analysis. About 82 million unique TCRs from HLA-typed donors were held in an early release of data.

The sequenced sample consisted of PBMCs. The clonotype originates from a male donor in good health and CMV-seronegative. The J gene is TRBJ2-7, the V gene TRBV7-8; possible D gene TRBD2, 5 bases. The CDR3 is CASSLRESYEQYF. For the CDR3, the DNA is TGTGCCAGCAGCTTGAGGGAGAGCTACGAGCAGTACTTC.